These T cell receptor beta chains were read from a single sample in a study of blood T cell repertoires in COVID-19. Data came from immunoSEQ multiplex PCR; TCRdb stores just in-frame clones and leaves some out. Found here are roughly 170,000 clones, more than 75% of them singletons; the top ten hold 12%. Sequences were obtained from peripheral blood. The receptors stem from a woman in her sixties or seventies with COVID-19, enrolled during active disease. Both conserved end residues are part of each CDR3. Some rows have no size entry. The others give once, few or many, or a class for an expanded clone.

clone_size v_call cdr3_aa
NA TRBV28 CASSSAGASNYGYTF
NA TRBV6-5 CASSYPDSPLHF
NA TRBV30 CAWSLLTGEAGYTF
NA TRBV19 CASSVNRDNTEAFF
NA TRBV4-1 CASSPFMGLAGGSTYNEQFF
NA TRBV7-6 CASSLHGTRNNEQFF
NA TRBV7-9 CASSSQGAGNGYTF
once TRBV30 CAWETGLYGYTF
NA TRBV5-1 CASSLVARSSYNEQFF
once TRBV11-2 CASSLAGGGGANVLTF
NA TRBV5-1 CASSPGTGPLTDTQYF
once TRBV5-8 CASSLKLYRGTEAFF
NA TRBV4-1 CASSQDRRPSGGTYEQYF
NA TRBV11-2 CASSVTSGKGYEQYF
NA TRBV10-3 CAITPTGRNYGYTF
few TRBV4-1 CASSQAGNTIYF
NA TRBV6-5 CASLRQVNSNQPQHF
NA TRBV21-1 CASSLRQGNTEAFF
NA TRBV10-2 CASSENRDTEAFF
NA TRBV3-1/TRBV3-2 CASSPSLALDTQYF
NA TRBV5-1 CASSLEGGPNQPQHF
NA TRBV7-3 CASSLPRGSGANVLTF
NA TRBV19 CASSTGQGNTEAFF
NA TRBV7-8 CASSSQGANEKLFF
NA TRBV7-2 CASSPRGGIEAFF
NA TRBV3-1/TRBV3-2 CASSQEAGGYHEQYF
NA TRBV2 CASRAQMNTEAFF
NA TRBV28 CASSVFRGSYGYTF
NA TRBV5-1 CASSLVPGQGETQYF
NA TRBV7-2 CASKNRGRWTEAFF
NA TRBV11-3 CASSLMPSGGYNEQFF
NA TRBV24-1 CATSEFRGNSYEQYF
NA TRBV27 CASSLVPGNTGELFF
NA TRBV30 CAGILQQGPLMNTEAFF
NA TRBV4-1 CASSPQEGSGELFF
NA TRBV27 CASSLLARYEQYF
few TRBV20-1 CSPNPGSGYTF
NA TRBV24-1 CATSGYGTGELFF
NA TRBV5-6 CASSLSNSFPNEQFF
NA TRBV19 CASSMEGSQWQPQHF
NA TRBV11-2 CASSLVYGGRGQETQYF
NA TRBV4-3 CASSQDRGGGTQYF
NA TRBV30 CAWSGPLDGNSVF